The rows below give T cell receptor beta chains drawn from one sample of a study of T cell repertoires in cytomegalovirus infection. From the reads, TCRdb called clonotypes with MiXCR, one entry per CDR3 protein. This sample carries hundreds of thousands of distinct CDR3 sequences, less than 25% of them seen once, and the ten largest clones take roughly 8%. The sequencing input was CD8+ T cells from PBMCs. The receptors were sampled from a human donor in good health (CMV status not recorded). Some clones in this sample may be carry-over from other donors' samples. The CDR3 runs from the conserved cysteine through the conserved F or W. D genes are given only for firm matches. Clone size is shown for a subset of rows, as once, few, many or a class of expanded clone.

D,J,size,V,CDR3,DNA
NA,TRBJ2-6,NA,TRBV6-5,CASSYGLGANVLTF,TGTGCCAGCAGTTACGGACTTGGGGCCAACGTCCTGACTTTC
NA,TRBJ2-3,NA,TRBV20-1,CSARFWGRDRTDTQYF,TGCAGTGCTAGATTCTGGGGCAGAGACCGCACAGATACGCAGTATTTT
NA,TRBJ1-1,NA,TRBV2,CAILDPGGTEAFF,TGTGCCATCCTAGACCCCGGGGGCACTGAAGCTTTCTTT
TRBD2,TRBJ2-3,few,TRBV7-3,CASSLIGAGGLDTQYF,TGTGCCAGCAGCTTAATAGGAGCGGGGGGCCTAGATACGCAGTATTTT
TRBD2,TRBJ2-5,NA,TRBV11-2,CASRWGLAGETQYF,TGTGCCAGCAGGTGGGGACTAGCGGGAGAGACCCAGTACTTC
NA,TRBJ2-1,many,TRBV6-5,CASSYSPQGSYNEQFF,TGTGCCAGCAGTTACTCGCCACAGGGAAGCTACAATGAGCAGTTCTTC
NA,TRBJ2-3,few,TRBV20-1,CSAREGERGTDTQYF,TGCAGTGCTAGAGAGGGAGAGCGGGGCACAGATACGCAGTATTTT
TRBD1,TRBJ2-1,NA,TRBV6-5,CASAQGARNEQFF,TGTGCCAGCGCTCAGGGGGCGCGAAATGAGCAGTTCTTC
TRBD1,TRBJ2-5,few,TRBV28,CASSWNRGHVETQYF,TGTGCCAGCAGTTGGAACAGGGGGCACGTAGAGACCCAGTACTTC
TRBD1,TRBJ1-2,once,TRBV6-5,CASSTYAIGTANYGYTF,TGTGCCAGCAGTACCTACGCAATCGGGACAGCTAACTATGGCTACACCTTC
TRBD2,TRBJ2-1,NA,TRBV12-3/TRBV12-4,CASSPLTGGLNEQFF,TGTGCCAGCAGTCCCTTAACGGGGGGGCTCAATGAGCAGTTCTTC
TRBD1,TRBJ2-2,many,TRBV28,CASSWREVDRGSTGELFF,TGTGCCAGCAGTTGGCGAGAGGTGGACAGGGGGAGCACCGGGGAGCTGTTTTTT
NA,TRBJ2-7,few,TRBV14,CASSQERTEYSYEQYF,TGTGCCAGCAGCCAAGAACGGACAGAATATAGCTACGAGCAGTACTTC
NA,TRBJ2-6,few,TRBV7-9,CASSFADFGANVLTF,TGTGCCAGCAGCTTTGCAGATTTTGGGGCCAACGTCCTGACTTTC
NA,TRBJ1-1,few,TRBV12-3/TRBV12-4,CASNQGTEAFF,TGTGCCAGCAACCAGGGCACTGAAGCTTTCTTT
TRBD2,TRBJ2-1,NA,TRBV14,CASSQDRGGDDEQFF,TGTGCCAGCAGCCAAGATCGCGGGGGGGACGATGAGCAGTTCTTC
NA,TRBJ2-1,many,TRBV28,CASVDTGAYNEQFF,TGTGCCAGCGTGGACACCGGGGCTTACAATGAGCAGTTCTTC
TRBD1,TRBJ1-5,few,TRBV27,CATGQGSQPQHF,TGTGCCACAGGACAGGGGAGCCAGCCCCAGCATTTT
TRBD1,TRBJ1-6,NA,TRBV28,CASTHRGQYNSPLHF,TGTGCCAGCACACATCGGGGACAGTATAATTCACCCCTCCACTTT
TRBD1,TRBJ2-7,few,TRBV7-9,CASTGDRSSYEQYF,TGTGCCAGCACCGGGGACAGGAGCTCCTACGAGCAGTACTTC
TRBD1,TRBJ2-1,NA,TRBV28,CASRSGTVIYNEQFF,TGTGCCAGCAGGTCCGGGACAGTGATTTACAATGAGCAGTTCTTC
NA,TRBJ2-7,NA,TRBV29-1,CSVEGMGRNYEQYF,TGCAGCGTTGAGGGAATGGGCCGAAACTACGAGCAGTACTTC
TRBD1,TRBJ2-7,many,TRBV7-9,CASSSRDRRPYEQYF,TGTGCCAGCAGCTCCCGGGACAGGAGACCCTACGAGCAGTACTTC
NA,TRBJ2-2,many,TRBV7-9,CASSLATGRMNTGELFF,TGTGCCAGCAGCTTAGCGACGGGACGGATGAACACCGGGGAGCTGTTTTTT
NA,TRBJ1-2,NA,TRBV5-5,CASSLVAGGSYGYTF,TGTGCCAGCAGCTTGGTCGCCGGGGGGAGCTATGGCTACACCTTC
NA,TRBJ2-1,many,TRBV4-1,CASSPGGDYNEQFF,TGCGCCAGCAGCCCTGGAGGCGATTACAATGAGCAGTTCTTC
NA,TRBJ1-2,NA,TRBV6-5,CASSYSKRGGYGYTF,TGTGCCAGCAGTTACTCGAAAAGGGGCGGCTATGGCTACACCTTC
NA,TRBJ1-1,NA,TRBV14,CASSLLSGGAEAFF,TGTGCCAGCAGCCTATTAAGCGGGGGAGCTGAAGCTTTCTTT